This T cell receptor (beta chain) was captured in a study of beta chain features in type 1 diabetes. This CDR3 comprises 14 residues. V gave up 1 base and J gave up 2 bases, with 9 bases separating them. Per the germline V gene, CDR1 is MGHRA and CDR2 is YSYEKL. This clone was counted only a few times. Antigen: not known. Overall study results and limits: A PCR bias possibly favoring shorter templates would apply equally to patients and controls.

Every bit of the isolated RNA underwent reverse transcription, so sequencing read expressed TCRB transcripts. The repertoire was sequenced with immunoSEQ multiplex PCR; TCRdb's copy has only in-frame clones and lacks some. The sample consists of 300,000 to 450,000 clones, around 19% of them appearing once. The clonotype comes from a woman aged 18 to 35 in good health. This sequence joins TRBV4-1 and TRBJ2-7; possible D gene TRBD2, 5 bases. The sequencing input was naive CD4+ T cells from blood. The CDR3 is CASSQVGITYEQYF. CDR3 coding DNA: TGCGCCAGCAGCCAAGTCGGGATAACCTACGAGCAGTACTTC.